The text below deals with one T cell receptor beta chain. This clone has more than one count but fewer than ten. Its cognate antigen has yet to be identified. Nothing much larger sits one base from this clone, and base qualities are not available. Library preparation employed the immunoSEQ multiplex PCR assay. For TCR sequencing, RNA was extracted from every sample and reverse transcribed into cDNA to serve as template. First-strand cDNA was synthesized with SuperScript III using a 2:1 mix of oligo-dT and random hexamers. A synthetic immune receptor repertoire was used to assess amplification bias, and residual bias was removed computationally. The authors processed their data as follows. After raw reads were preprocessed to remove errors, the CDR3 was defined following IMGT conventions as running from the conserved cysteine to phenylalanine. Clonality was computed by normalizing Shannon entropy by log2 of the number of productive unique TCRs and subtracting the result from 1. CD4 or CD8 identity of scalp clones was inferred by cross-referencing scalp TCRbeta sequences with sorted blood CD4 and CD8 repertoires. Sourced from immuneACCESS, this table was stored by TCRdb with only in-frame sequences that have V and J called. A share of the clones is absent; for the studies checked, an unresolved V gene accounts for under half, and the remainder has no known explanation. D and trimming were read from the DNA, whereas the V and J calls and clone size are those reported in that table. This sample gives 150,000 to 200,000 clones in total; approximately 53% of them show up just once. The ten biggest clones cover 9.5% to 14% of the sample.

This entry belongs to a study of CD8+ T cells in alopecia areata (dated by TCRdb to between 2017 and 2018). General notes on the study: Treated patients were enrolled in an open-label pilot trial of oral tofacitinib at 5 to 10 mg twice daily for moderate-to-severe alopecia areata. Tofacitinib was administered for 6 to 18 months, and 6 months of follow-up off drug were then conducted to assess delayed response and recurrence. The SALT score, which quantifies the percentage of affected scalp surface area, was used to measure disease severity in treated patients. High-throughput TCRbeta sequencing was used to examine T cell clonal expansion in alopecia areata in both the C3H/HeJ mouse model and human patients. In humans, TCRbeta sequencing was performed on scalp tissue and on sorted CD4+ and CD8+ peripheral blood T cells from healthy controls and from patients with patchy or totalis/universalis alopecia areata. Biopsies were taken from tofacitinib-treated patients at baseline and again at 4 and 24 weeks into treatment, and several of those patients also had a later scalp biopsy. Scalp clonality was compared among normal scalp (n=4), patchy alopecia areata scalp (n=8), and alopecia totalis/universalis scalp (n=8). RNA was obtained with the PAXgene miRNA kit for fixed scalp, the miRNeasy kit for PBMCs, and the RNeasy kit for mouse skin. immunoSEQ multiplex PCR using 35 Vbeta forward primers and 13 Jbeta reverse primers was used to amplify TCRbeta CDR3 regions. Here is what the overall study found, with its caveats: The treated cohort was small, with a single nonresponder, so links between baseline CD8+ expansion and response need larger studies. Scalp TCR repertoire analysis is complicated because resident alphabeta T cells in normal human skin are also sequenced, whereas mouse skin is dominated by gammadelta T cells. During tofacitinib treatment, many expanded lesional clones stuck around in both scalp and blood, and this persistence may partly explain why relapse happens after treatment is stopped. Shared TCR sequences between patients were less evident than in mice, which may be partly attributable to HLA diversity in the patient population. Tofacitinib significantly decreased scalp clonality and the number of expanded CD8+ clones among the top 100 scalp clones. Lesional scalp, especially in alopecia totalis/universalis, showed higher clonality and more expanded CD8+ clones than normal scalp, suggesting antigenic drive.

Interpreted using the paper, the time point label stands for: 24 weeks on oral tofacitinib. Read against the paper, the sample's treatment or condition label means: oral pan-JAK inhibitor, 5-10 mg twice daily. Peripheral blood and lesional scalp punch biopsies were obtained from patients with alopecia areata. PBMCs were isolated by density centrifugation and stained for CD3, CD4 and CD8, and CD4+ and CD8+ T cells were sorted on a FACSAria. The cysteine opens and the phenylalanine closes a CDR3 of 15 amino acids. Only CDR3 DNA is held: 45 bases, read in frame from base 1. The CDR1 and CDR2 encoded by the germline V gene are SGHVS and FNYEAQ. The V and J ends are trimmed by 1 base and 2 bases, leaving 12 bases between them.

The V gene is TRBV7-6 and the J gene is TRBJ2-7, with no reliable assignment of the D segment. Here the sequenced sample was CD8+ T cells sorted from blood, taken at week 24, from a patient treated with tofacitinib. This sequence was found in a human donor with alopecia areata. The CDR3 reads as follows: CASSLGAGPTYEQYF. The nucleotide sequence is TGTGCCAGCAGCTTAGGGGCAGGCCCTACCTACGAGCAGTACTTC.